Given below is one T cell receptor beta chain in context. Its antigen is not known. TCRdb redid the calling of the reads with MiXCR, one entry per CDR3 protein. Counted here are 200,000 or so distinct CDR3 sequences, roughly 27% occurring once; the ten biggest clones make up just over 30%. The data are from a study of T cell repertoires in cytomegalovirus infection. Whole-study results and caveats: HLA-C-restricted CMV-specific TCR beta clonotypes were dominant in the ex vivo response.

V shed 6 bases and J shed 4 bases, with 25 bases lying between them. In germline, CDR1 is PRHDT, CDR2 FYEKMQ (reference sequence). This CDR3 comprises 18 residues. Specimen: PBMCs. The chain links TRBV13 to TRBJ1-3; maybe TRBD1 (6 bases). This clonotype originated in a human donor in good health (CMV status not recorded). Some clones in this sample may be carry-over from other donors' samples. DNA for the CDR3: TGTGCCAGCAGTTCGAGAGGGGGGGACCTAACAGCCGGAAACACCATATATTTT. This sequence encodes CASSSRGGDLTAGNTIYF.